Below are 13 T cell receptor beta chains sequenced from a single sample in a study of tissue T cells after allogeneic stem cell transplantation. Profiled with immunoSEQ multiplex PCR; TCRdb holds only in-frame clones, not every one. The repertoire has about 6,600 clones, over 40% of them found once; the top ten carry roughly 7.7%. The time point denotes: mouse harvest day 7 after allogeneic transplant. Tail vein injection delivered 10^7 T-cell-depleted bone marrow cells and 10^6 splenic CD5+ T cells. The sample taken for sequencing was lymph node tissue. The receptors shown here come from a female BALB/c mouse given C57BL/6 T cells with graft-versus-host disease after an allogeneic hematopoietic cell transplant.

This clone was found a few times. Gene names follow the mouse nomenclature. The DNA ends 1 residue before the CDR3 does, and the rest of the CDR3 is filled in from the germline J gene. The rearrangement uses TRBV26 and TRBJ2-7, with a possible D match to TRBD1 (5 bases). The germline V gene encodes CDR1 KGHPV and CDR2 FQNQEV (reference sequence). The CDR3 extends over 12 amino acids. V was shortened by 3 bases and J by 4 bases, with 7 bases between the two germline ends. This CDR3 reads CASSLDRYEQYF. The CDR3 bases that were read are TGTGCCAGCAGTCTTGACAGATATGAACAGTAC.

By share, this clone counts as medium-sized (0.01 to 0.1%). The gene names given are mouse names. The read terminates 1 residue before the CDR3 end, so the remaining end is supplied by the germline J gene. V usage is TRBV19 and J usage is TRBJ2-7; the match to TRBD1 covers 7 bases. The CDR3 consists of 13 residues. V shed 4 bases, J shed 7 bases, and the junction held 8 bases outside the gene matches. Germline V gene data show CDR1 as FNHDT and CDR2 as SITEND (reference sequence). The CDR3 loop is CASSFRQGGEQYF. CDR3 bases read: TGTGCCAGCAGTTTCCGACAGGGAGGGGAACAGTAC.

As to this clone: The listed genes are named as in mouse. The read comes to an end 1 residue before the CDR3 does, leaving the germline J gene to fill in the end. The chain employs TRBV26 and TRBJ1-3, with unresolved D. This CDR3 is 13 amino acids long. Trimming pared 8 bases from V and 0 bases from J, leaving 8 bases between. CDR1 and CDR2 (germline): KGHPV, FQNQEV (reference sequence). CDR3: CASHGGSGNTLYF. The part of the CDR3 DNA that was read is TGTGCCAGCCATGGCGGTTCTGGAAATACGCTCTAT.

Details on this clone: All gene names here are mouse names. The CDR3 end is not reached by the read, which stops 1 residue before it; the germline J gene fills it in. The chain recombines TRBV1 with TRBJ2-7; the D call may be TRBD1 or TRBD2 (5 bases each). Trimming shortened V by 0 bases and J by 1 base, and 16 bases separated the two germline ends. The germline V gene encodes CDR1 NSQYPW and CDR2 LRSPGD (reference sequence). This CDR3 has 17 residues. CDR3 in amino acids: CTCSADTGRGGSYEQYF. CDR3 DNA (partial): TGCACCTGCAGTGCAGATACGGGGCGCGGGGGATCCTATGAACAGTAC. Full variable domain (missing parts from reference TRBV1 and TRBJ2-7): VTLLEQNPRWRLVPRGQAVNLRCILKNSQYPWMSWYQQDLQKQLQWLFTLRSPGDKEVKSLPGADYLATRVTDTELRLQVANMSQGRTLYCTCSADTGRGGSYEQYFGPGTRLTVL.

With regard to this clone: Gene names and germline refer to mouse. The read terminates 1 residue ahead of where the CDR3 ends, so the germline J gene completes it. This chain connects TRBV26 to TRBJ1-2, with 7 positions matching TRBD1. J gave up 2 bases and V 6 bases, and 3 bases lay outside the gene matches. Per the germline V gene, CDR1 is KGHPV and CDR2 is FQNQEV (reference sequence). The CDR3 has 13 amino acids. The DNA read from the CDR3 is TGTGCCAGCAGCGACAGGGTGAACTCCGACTACACC. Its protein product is CASSDRVNSDYT. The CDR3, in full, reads CASSDRVNSDYTF.

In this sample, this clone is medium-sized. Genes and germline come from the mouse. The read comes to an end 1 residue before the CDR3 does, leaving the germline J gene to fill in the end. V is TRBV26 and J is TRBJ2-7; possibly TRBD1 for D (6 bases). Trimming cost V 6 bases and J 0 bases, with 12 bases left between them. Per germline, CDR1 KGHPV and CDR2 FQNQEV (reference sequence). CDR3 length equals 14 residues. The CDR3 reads CASRRQESSYEQYF. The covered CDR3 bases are TGTGCCAGCAGAAGACAGGAGAGCTCCTATGAACAGTAC.

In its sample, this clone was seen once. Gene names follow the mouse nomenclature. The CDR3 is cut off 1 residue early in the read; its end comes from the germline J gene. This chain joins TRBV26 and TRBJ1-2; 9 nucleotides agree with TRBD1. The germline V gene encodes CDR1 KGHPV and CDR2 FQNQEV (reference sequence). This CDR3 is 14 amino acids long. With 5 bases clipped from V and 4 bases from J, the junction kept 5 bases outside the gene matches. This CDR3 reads CASSVDRGGSDYTF. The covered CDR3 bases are TGTGCCAGCAGTGTGGACAGGGGCGGCTCCGACTACACC. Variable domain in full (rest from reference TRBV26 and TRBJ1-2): NSKVIQTPRYLVKGQGQKAKMRCIPEKGHPVVFWYQQNKNNEFKFLINFQNQEVLQQIDMTEKRFSAECPSNSPCSLEIQSSEAGDSALYLCASSVDRGGSDYTFGSGTRLLVI.

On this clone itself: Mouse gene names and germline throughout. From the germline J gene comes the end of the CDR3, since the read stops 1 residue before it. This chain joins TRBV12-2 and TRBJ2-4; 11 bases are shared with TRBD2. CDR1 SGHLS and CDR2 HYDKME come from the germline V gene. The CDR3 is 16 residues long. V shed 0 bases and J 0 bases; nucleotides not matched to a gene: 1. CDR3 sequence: CASSLRDWGSQNTLYF. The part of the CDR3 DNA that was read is TGTGCCAGCTCTCTCCGGGACTGGGGGAGTCAAAACACCTTGTAC.

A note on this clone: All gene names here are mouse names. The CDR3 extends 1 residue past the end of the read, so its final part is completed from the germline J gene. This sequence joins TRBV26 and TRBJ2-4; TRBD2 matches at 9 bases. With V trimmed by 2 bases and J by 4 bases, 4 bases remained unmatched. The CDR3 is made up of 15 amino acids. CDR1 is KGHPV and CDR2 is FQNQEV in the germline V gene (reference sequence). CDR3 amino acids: CASSLNLGGKNTLYF. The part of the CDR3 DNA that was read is TGTGCCAGCAGTCTGAACCTGGGGGGGAAAAACACCTTGTAC.

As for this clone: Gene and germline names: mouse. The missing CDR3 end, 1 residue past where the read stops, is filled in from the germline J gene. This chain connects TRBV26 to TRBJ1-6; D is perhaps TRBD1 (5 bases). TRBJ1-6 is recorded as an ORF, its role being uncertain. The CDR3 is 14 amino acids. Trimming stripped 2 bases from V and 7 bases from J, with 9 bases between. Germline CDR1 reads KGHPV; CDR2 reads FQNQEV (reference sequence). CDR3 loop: CASSLGARNSPLYF. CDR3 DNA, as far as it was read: TGTGCCAGCAGTCTGGGGGCGCGGAATTCGCCCCTCTAC.

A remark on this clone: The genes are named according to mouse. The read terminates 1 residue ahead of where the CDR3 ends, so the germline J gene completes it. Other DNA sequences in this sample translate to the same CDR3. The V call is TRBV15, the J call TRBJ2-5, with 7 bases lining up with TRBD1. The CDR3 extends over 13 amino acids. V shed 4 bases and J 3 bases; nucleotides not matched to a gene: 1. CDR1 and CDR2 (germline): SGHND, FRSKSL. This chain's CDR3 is CASSWGQQDTQYF. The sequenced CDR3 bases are TGTGCCAGCAGTTGGGGACAGCAAGACACCCAGTAC.

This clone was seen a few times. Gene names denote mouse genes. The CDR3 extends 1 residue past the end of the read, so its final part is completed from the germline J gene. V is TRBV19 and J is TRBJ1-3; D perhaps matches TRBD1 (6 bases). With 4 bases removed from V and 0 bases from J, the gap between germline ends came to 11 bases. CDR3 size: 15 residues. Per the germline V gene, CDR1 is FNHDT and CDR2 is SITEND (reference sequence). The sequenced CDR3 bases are TGTGCCAGCAGTCCGGGACACCATTCTGGAAATACGCTCTAT. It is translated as CASSPGHHSGNTLY. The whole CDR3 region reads CASSPGHHSGNTLYF.

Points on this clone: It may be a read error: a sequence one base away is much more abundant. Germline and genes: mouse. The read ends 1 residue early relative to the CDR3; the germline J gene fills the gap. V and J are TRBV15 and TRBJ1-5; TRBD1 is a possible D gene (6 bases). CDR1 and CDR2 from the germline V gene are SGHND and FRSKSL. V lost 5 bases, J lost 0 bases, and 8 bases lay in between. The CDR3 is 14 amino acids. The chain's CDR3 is CASSRDNNNQAPLF. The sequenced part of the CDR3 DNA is TGTGCCAGCAGTCGGGACAATAACAACCAGGCTCCGCTT.